The source of this T cell receptor beta chain is a study of long-term antiretroviral therapy in people with HIV. General study results and limits: Viral resistance, ART adherence and therapy changes all lacked available data. Clones expanded before ART dominated the repertoire at all time points. Diversity increased after ART yet remained lower than in transplant donor controls.

V shed 5 bases, J shed 4 bases, and the junction held 9 bases outside the gene matches. CDR1 MNHEY and CDR2 SMNVEV come from the germline V gene (reference sequence). There are 15 residues in the CDR3. Comments on this clone: Antigen unknown.

Survey-level resolution applied to immunoSEQ assay v3.0. The table came from immunoSEQ multiplex PCR; TCRdb's copy has only in-frame clones and leaves some out. Here the sample spans almost 30,000 clones, 93% being singletons. The rearrangement joins TRBV27 to TRBJ1-1, with TRBD1 matching 8 bases. This material consisted of unsorted PBMCs, taken almost 6.7 years after starting antiretroviral therapy. This receptor was identified in a woman between 40 and 55 years old with HIV. The DNA of the CDR3 is TGTGCCAGCAGTCTCAGGGGGCCGGGGGGCACTGAAGCTTTCTTT. Translation gives CASSLRGPGGTEAFF.